This T cell receptor (beta chain) was obtained from a study of blood T cell repertoires in COVID-19. Across the study: Samples came from the United States, Italy and Spain, spanning acute and convalescent COVID-19.

The data were produced by immunoSEQ multiplex PCR, yet TCRdb's version contains in-frame clones alone and is incomplete. The sample carries 270,000 or so clones, 80% to 95% recorded once. Each participant's cohort was designated according to participant-reported clinical history. Exposed enrollees encountered a COVID-19 case at some point within 2 weeks before study entry. The clonotype originates from a middle-aged man who had been exposed to COVID-19. The material sequenced was PBMCs or T cells enriched from blood (not recorded which).

CDR3 nucleotide sequence: TGCGCCAGCAGTACCGGACTCCCGAGCTCTGGAAACACCATATATTTT. Protein product: CASSTGLPSSGNTIYF. The V gene is TRBV5-1, the J gene TRBJ1-3; no clear D gene. V gave up 5 bases and J gave up 0 bases, with 15 bases separating them. Germline CDR1 SGHRS, CDR2 YFSETQ. The CDR3 contains 16 residues.